The text below deals with one T cell receptor (beta chain). The data were produced by immunoSEQ multiplex PCR, yet TCRdb's version contains in-frame clones alone and is incomplete. Counted here are tens of thousands of clones, roughly 95% occurring once; the ten biggest clones make up around 1.4%. The entry originates in a study of T cell changes during pregnancy in multiple sclerosis. V trimming: 7 bases; J trimming: 3 bases; junction bases outside the gene matches: 5. This CDR3 is built from 15 residues. Germline CDR1 is SNHLY and CDR2 is FYNNEI. This sequence originates from a female donor in good health, enrolled as a control in a pregnancy study. The rearrangement links TRBV2 to TRBJ2-6, with 8 bases matching TRBD1. The sample was peripheral blood, taken in the third trimester of pregnancy. CDR3 sequence: CASTEDRGGANVLTF. For the CDR3, the DNA is TGTGCCAGCACCGAAGACAGGGGTGGGGCCAACGTCCTGACTTTC.